These 28 T cell receptor beta chains came from one sample sequenced in a study of control samples from healthy donors and cancer patients. Here immunoSEQ multiplex PCR was the method, and the copy in TCRdb shows in-frame clones only, minus some. The sample has around 130,000 clones, about 83% seen once. Sequenced sample: blood. The receptor set was obtained from a young man in good health.

The V call is TRBV5-4, the J call TRBJ1-2; D not certain. CDR3 length: 15 residues. Germline V gene lookup returns CDR1 SGHNT and CDR2 YYREEE (reference sequence). The V gene lost 4 bases and the J gene lost 4 bases, with 17 bases spanning the gap. The CDR3 here is CASSPSRTGIYGYTF. In nucleotides, the CDR3 is TGTGCCAGCAGCCCCTCCCGGACGGGTATCTATGGCTACACCTTC.

The chain links TRBV11-3 to TRBJ2-3, with TRBD2 matching over 12 bases. CDR3 size: 17 residues. V dropped 5 bases and J dropped 6; count of bases not matched to a gene: 12. Germline values: CDR1 SGHNT, CDR2 YENEEA. CDR3: CASSKRASGGAADTQYF. As DNA, the CDR3 is TGTGCCAGCAGCAAACGGGCTAGCGGGGGGGCAGCCGATACGCAGTATTTT.

This clone turned up a few times. The CDR3: CASSDSATEAFF. CDR3 nucleotide sequence: TGTGCCAGCAGTGATTCAGCCACTGAAGCTTTCTTT. J is TRBJ1-1 and V is TRBV2; no clear D gene. Looked up from germline, CDR1 is SNHLY and CDR2 is FYNNEI. Trimming took 3 bases from V and 4 from J, leaving 6 bases between them. The CDR3 is 12 residues long.

The chain couples TRBV2 to TRBJ1-1; maybe TRBD1 (6 bases). The CDR3 contains 12 residues. Trimming pared 10 bases from V and 3 bases from J, leaving 12 bases between. CDR1 is SNHLY and CDR2 is FYNNEI in the germline V gene. CDR3 amino acids: CAIQGIYTEAFF. CDR3 bases: TGTGCCATCCAGGGGATCTACACTGAAGCTTTCTTT.

The rearrangement links TRBV5-6 to TRBJ2-5, with D uncertain. The CDR3 loop spans 14 amino acids. The ends were cut back, 1 base at V and 0 bases at J, with 7 bases in the middle. Germline V CDR1 and CDR2: SGHDT, YYEEEE. The CDR3 loop reads CASSLPRYQETQYF. DNA of the CDR3: TGTGCCAGCAGCTTGCCGAGGTACCAAGAGACCCAGTACTTC. The full variable domain, with the rest looked up from reference TRBV5-6 and TRBJ2-5, is DAGVTQSPTHLIKTRGQQVTLRCSPKSGHDTVSWYQQALGQGPQFIFQYYEEEERQRGNFPDRFSGHQFPNYSSELNVNALLLGDSALYLCASSLPRYQETQYFGPGTRLLVL.

The genes are TRBV5-1 and TRBJ2-2, with 9 bases matching TRBD1. Germline V lookup: CDR1 SGHRS, CDR2 YFSETQ. This CDR3 has 16 residues. J gave up 3 bases and V 0 bases, and 3 bases lay outside the gene matches. The CDR3 loop is CASSLAGTGYTGELFF. The CDR3 DNA reads TGCGCCAGCAGCTTGGCCGGGACAGGGTACACCGGGGAGCTGTTTTTT. Full variable domain (missing parts from reference TRBV5-1 and TRBJ2-2): KAGVTQTPRYLIKTRGQQVTLSCSPISGHRSVSWYQQTPGQGLQFLFEYFSETQRNKGNFPGRFSGRQFSNSRSEMNVSTLELGDSALYLCASSLAGTGYTGELFFGEGSRLTVL.

V usage is TRBV4-1 and J usage is TRBJ1-1; 8 positions match TRBD1. Germline CDR1 MGHRA, CDR2 YSYEKL. Germline trimming cut 0 bases from V and 5 bases from J; bases unmatched to any gene: 8. CDR3 length equals 16 residues. CDR3 sequence reads: CASSQDSLRQGTEAFF. DNA for the CDR3: TGCGCCAGCAGCCAAGATTCTCTTCGACAGGGGACTGAAGCTTTCTTT.

The table lists this clone with a count of one. The V and J genes are TRBV19 and TRBJ2-1; 8 positions agree with TRBD2. Trimming removed 8 bases from V and 12 bases from J; junction bases left unmatched: 9. This CDR3 spans 12 amino acids. Germline CDR1 and CDR2: LNHDA and SQIVND (reference sequence). CDR3 amino acids: CASVGRGVGQFF. CDR3 coding DNA: TGTGCCAGTGTCGGGCGGGGGGTCGGGCAGTTCTTC.

This clone has only one observation. This sequence joins TRBV7-3 and TRBJ2-5; TRBD2 might be the D (8 bases). V gave up 2 bases and J gave up 5 bases, with 15 bases separating them. Germline values: CDR1 SGHTA, CDR2 FQGTGA. The CDR3 contains 15 residues. DNA of the CDR3: TGTGCCAGCAGCTTAGCGGGGGGACAGACGGAGACCCAGTACTTC. Translating it yields CASSLAGGQTETQYF.

There are a few counts of this clone. The rearrangement links TRBV19 to TRBJ1-2; perhaps TRBD1 as D (6 bases). CDR3 size: 12 residues. The V end was cut by 7 bases, the J end by 8 bases, with 14 bases between. CDR1 is LNHDA, CDR2 SQIVND, per germline (reference sequence). DNA for the CDR3: TGTGCCAGTAAGGCCGACAGGACAGGCTACACCTTC. Translating it yields CASKADRTGYTF.

The chain recombines TRBV14 with TRBJ1-1, with D hard to call. V was pared by 4 bases and J by 5 bases, with 17 bases between. This CDR3 is 15 amino acids long. CDR1 and CDR2 from the germline V gene are SGHDN and FVKESK. The CDR3 is CASSPYGALGTEAFF. CDR3 DNA: TGTGCCAGCAGCCCCTACGGAGCGTTGGGGACTGAAGCTTTCTTT.

The chain has TRBV5-5 and TRBJ1-1; 9 nucleotides align to TRBD1. The junction had 5 bases not matched to a gene; V was cut back by 0 bases and J by 11 bases. This CDR3 is 13 amino acids long. Germline CDR1 SGHKS, CDR2 YYEKEE (reference sequence). The CDR3 DNA sequence: TGTGCCAGCAGCTTGGGAAGGGACAGGGACGCTTTCTTT. Its translation is CASSLGRDRDAFF.

V gene TRBV24-1 combines with J gene TRBJ2-2, with 8 bases lining up with TRBD1. Germline V gene lookup returns CDR1 KGHDR and CDR2 SFDVKD. CDR3 length: 14 residues. V lost 8 bases, J lost 4 bases, and 5 bases stayed unmatched. In DNA form, the CDR3 reads TGTGCCACCAAGCAGGGGGCGTCCACCGGGGAGCTGTTTTTT. Translated: CATKQGASTGELFF.

V is TRBV6-5 and J is TRBJ2-5; TRBD1 matches 8 bases. V was pared by 2 bases and J by 1 base, with 3 bases of the junction left unmatched. The germline CDR1 and CDR2 sequences are MNHEY and SVGAGI. The CDR3 runs to 15 residues. The CDR3 sequence: CASSYGGTGQETQYF. CDR3 in DNA: TGTGCCAGCAGTTACGGTGGGACAGGCCAAGAGACCCAGTACTTC.

The chain joins TRBV5-4 to TRBJ2-2; D is unresolved. The CDR3 consists of 15 residues. Germline lookup yields CDR1 SGHNT and CDR2 YYREEE (reference sequence). V was shortened by 0 bases and J by 1 base, with 7 bases between the two germline ends. As DNA, the CDR3 is TGTGCCAGCAGCTTGGACCTCCAGAACACCGGGGAGCTGTTTTTT. This translates into CASSLDLQNTGELFF.

The chain recombines TRBV3-1 (or the pseudogene TRBV3-2) with TRBJ2-3; D remains unclear. Germline V gene sequence: CDR1 LGHDT, CDR2 YNNKEL (reference sequence). The CDR3 runs to 15 residues. Trimming stripped 4 bases from V and 4 bases from J, with 15 bases between. The CDR3 DNA is TGTGCCAGCAGCCCTATATCGACACGTCCAGATACGCAGTATTTT. As protein: CASSPISTRPDTQYF.

V usage is TRBV5-6 and J usage is TRBJ1-5, with D possibly matching TRBD1 (5 bases). From germline, CDR1 is SGHDT and CDR2 YYEEEE. Trimming took off 4 bases at V and 7 bases at J, with 21 bases between the two ends. This CDR3 contains 16 residues. The CDR3 DNA reads TGTGCCAGCAGCCCCAGTACGTCAGGGTGGGCCCAGCCCCAGCATTTT. It yields the protein CASSPSTSGWAQPQHF.

V and J are TRBV21-1 and TRBJ1-2. TRBV21-1 is deemed a pseudogene. The CDR3 sequence is 13 residues long. DNA for the CDR3: TGTGCCAGCAGCTCCCCTGAGGGGGGTGGCTACACCTTC. It translates to CASSSPEGGGYTF.

The chain couples TRBV5-6 to TRBJ2-3; tentative D call: TRBD2 (6 bases). The CDR3 spans 13 residues. Per the germline V gene, CDR1 is SGHDT and CDR2 is YYEEEE. The ends were cut back, 4 bases at V and 3 bases at J, with 9 bases in the middle. CDR3 DNA sequence: TGTGCCAGCAGCAGCGCGGGGACAGATACGCAGTATTTT. It translates to CASSSAGTDTQYF.

This clone was detected a few times. The chain recombines TRBV6-6 with TRBJ2-3; D unclear. Trimming shortened V by 0 bases and J by 6 bases, and 16 bases separated the two germline ends. CDR1 MNHNY and CDR2 SVGAGI come from the germline V gene (reference sequence). This CDR3 is built from 16 residues. The CDR3 region has the DNA TGTGCCAGCAGTTACTCGAAAACTTTCCGCGGCGATACGCAGTATTTT. It encodes CASSYSKTFRGDTQYF.

This clone was counted a single time. V is TRBV6-4 and J is TRBJ1-1; D call uncertain. This CDR3 contains 13 residues. Germline CDR1 is MRHNA and CDR2 is SNTAGT. Between the trimmed V and J ends, which lost 4 bases and 1 base, there was a span of 7 bases. In DNA, the CDR3 is TGTGCCAGCAGTGTGGAGGGGAACACTGAAGCTTTCTTT. Translation gives CASSVEGNTEAFF.

This clone showed up many times. The CDR3 DNA sequence: TGTGCCAGCAGCTCCCAGACAGGGTCGGGCTACACCTTC. It yields the protein CASSSQTGSGYTF. The chain recombines TRBV7-3 with TRBJ1-2; 7 bases fit TRBD1. CDR1 is SGHTA, CDR2 FQGTGA, per germline. Trimming at V came to 4 bases and at J to 8 bases, leaving 7 bases not matched to a gene. The CDR3 consists of 13 residues.

In this sample, this clone turned up once. The CDR3 DNA is TGCGCCAGCAGCTTAACTGGGGACAGGAAGTTTTTT. This translates into CASSLTGDRKFF. The J gene is TRBJ1-4, the V gene TRBV5-1; TRBD1 agrees at 8 bases. CDR3 length: 12 amino acids. V trimming: 2 bases; J trimming: 16 bases; junction bases outside the gene matches: 7. The germline gives CDR1 SGHRS, CDR2 YFSETQ.

The J gene is TRBJ1-1, the V gene TRBV6-6, with D possibly matching TRBD1 (5 bases). Trimming cost V 5 bases and J 3 bases, with 13 bases left between them. The CDR3 loop spans 14 amino acids. Per germline, CDR1 MNHNY and CDR2 SVGAGI (reference sequence). This CDR3 reads CASSRSGRYTEAFF. CDR3 nucleotide sequence: TGTGCCAGCAGTCGATCAGGGAGGTACACTGAAGCTTTCTTT.

The CDR3 sequence: CASSQEGPYTEAFF. CDR3 nucleotides: TGCGCCAGCAGCCAAGAGGGGCCCTACACTGAAGCTTTCTTT. This chain links TRBV4-1 with TRBJ1-1; D might be TRBD1 (5 bases). The CDR3 spans 14 residues. The ends were cut back, 0 bases at V and 3 bases at J, with 8 bases in the middle. Germline CDR1 reads MGHRA; CDR2 reads YSYEKL.

This chain links TRBV24-1 with TRBJ2-1, with 10 bases that match TRBD1. CDR3 length: 19 residues. CDR1 and CDR2 from the germline V gene are KGHDR and SFDVKD. V lost 4 bases, J lost 0 bases, and 11 bases stayed unmatched. The CDR3 coding sequence is TGTGCCACCAGTGACCGCGGGACAGGGGACTCCTCCTCCTACAATGAGCAGTTCTTC. Amino acids: CATSDRGTGDSSSYNEQFF.

This clone was seen more than once but under ten times. This rearrangement joins TRBV18 to TRBJ2-7, with D uncertain. Deletions cut 2 bases from V and 0 bases from J, with 8 bases between. CDR1 is KGHSH, CDR2 LQKENI, per germline. This CDR3 spans 14 amino acids. For the CDR3, the DNA is TGTGCCAGCTCACCATATCACAGCTCCTACGAGCAGTACTTC. It encodes CASSPYHSSYEQYF.

The J gene is TRBJ1-1, the V gene TRBV27; D not resolved. The CDR3 spans 14 residues. The V gene lost 5 bases and the J gene lost 0 bases, with 10 bases spanning the gap. CDR1 MNHEY and CDR2 SMNVEV come from the germline V gene (reference sequence). The CDR3 sequence: CASSPGPVNTEAFF. DNA for the CDR3: TGTGCCAGCAGTCCCGGTCCCGTGAACACTGAAGCTTTCTTT.